This TCR beta chain was found in a study of cytomegalovirus exposure and HLA in healthy donors (dated by TCRdb to 2016 to 2017). The study in broad terms: In an earlier analysis of some 550 of the donors, under 300 Gb of sequence data and 120 million or so unique TCR beta sequences from 180 million or so T cells were reported. An early release that covered about 600 HLA-typed donors contained around 330 gigabases of sequencing data and some 87 million unique TCR sequences. Of the roughly 410 genotyped donors, 75% to 85% were placed in the genetic ancestry cluster associated with self-reported Caucasian donors. The study aimed to test whether signatures of past pathogen exposure could be identified by cataloging public T cell receptors. The study profiled the T cell repertoires of hundreds of subjects by immunosequencing and related them to cytomegalovirus serostatus. In addition to the first cohort of 666 subjects, a separate validation cohort of around 110 different subjects was used. To predict cytomegalovirus infection status, the study combined high-throughput TCR immunosequencing, statistical association of individual TCRs with disease status, and machine learning. To study patterns of TCR occurrence, a later analysis re-analyzed previously published TCR beta repertoires from around 700 donors and added high-resolution HLA genotyping. Rather than drawing on any new phenotypic data, the later analysis identified candidate immune exposures from TCR beta sequences and the way those sequences occurred across donors. To decide whether each TCR beta V gene segment behaved as functional or pseudogenic, an earlier analysis of approximately 620 of the donors relied on high-throughput TCR beta sequencing. Donor age, sex, ethnicity and CMV serostatus were compiled alongside the repertoire data. Genome-wide SNP genotypes for about 60% of the roughly 670 donors were used in a later genetic analysis, which treated that subset as a discovery cohort. All discovery cohort repertoires had been generated on a single sequencing platform. Class I and class II HLA loci were covered by the typing at four-digit resolution. Typing coverage varied by locus: roughly 620-640 donors for A, B, C, DRB1 and DQB1; approximately 560 for DQA1; about 570 for DPA1; approximately 490 for DPB1. About five DR-DQ haplotypes were treated as single units for association and clustering because of strong linkage in the cohort. Across around 400 genotyped donors of the cohort, an average of approximately 200,000 unique TCR beta nucleotide sequences per donor were sequenced, and roughly a sixth of those sequences were non-productive.

The cohort comprised 710 or so healthy bone marrow donors. At the time of sampling, all cohort members were nominally healthy, though unrecorded immune exposures were likely present. The donor was CMV seropositive and was included in the group of 289 seropositive cohort members. Each donor provided a peripheral blood sample, and peripheral blood mononuclear cells were used for TCR beta sequencing. Genomic DNA was extracted from the blood cell samples with the Qiagen DNeasy Blood Extraction Kit. Library prep was done by the immunoSEQ multiplex PCR assay. A mixture of 60 forward primers for TCR Vbeta segments and 13 reverse primers for TCR Jbeta segments was used in the multiplex PCR. The CDR3 region of rearranged TCR beta genes was amplified from genomic DNA by a multiplex PCR assay. The amplified TCR beta libraries were sequenced on the Illumina HiSeq System as 87-base-pair reads. Per the original workflow: A later analysis counted around 72 million unique TCR beta chains across the 600 to 850 repertoires, and some 11 million of these chains were shared by at least two donors. To remove PCR and sequencing errors, raw reads were error-corrected and collapsed into unique sequences using a nearest-neighbor algorithm that merged closely related sequences. CDR3 sequences were aligned to IMGT reference sequences to assign V, D and J gene segments. Each retained sequence needed at least a six-nucleotide match to both a V gene segment and a J gene segment. A rearrangement was called productive if the CDR3 had no stop codons and remained in frame with V and J, and every other rearrangement was called non-productive. CDR3 was defined by IMGT convention, running from the second conserved V-encoded cysteine to the conserved J-encoded phenylalanine. Sequences without an unambiguous match to a single V gene segment were excluded from the earlier analysis of about 640 of the donors. In an earlier analysis of several hundred of the donors, V segments were called functional above 56.7% productive rearrangements and were called segregating when the between-donor standard deviation exceeded 5%. A statistical classification framework was built for diagnosing cytomegalovirus status from the catalog of TCR beta chain sequences. In a later analysis, V and J genes were assigned by comparing TCR nucleotide sequences against IMGT/GENE-DB human TR gene sequences. A later analysis assigned CDR3 sequences and most-parsimonious VDJ recombination scenarios with the TCRdist pipeline. A later analysis defined each TCR beta chain by its CDR3 amino acid sequence plus V-gene family, and excluded reads lacking a unique V-gene family. As a way to deal with suspected cross-contamination and a sequencing artifact, a later analysis dropped over 550 nucleotide sequences that were highly shared and had low generation probability. A later analysis calculated a clonal expansion index for each public chain from normalized within-repertoire ranks of inferred template counts. A later analysis computed generation probabilities with a VDJ recombination model fitted to out-of-frame rearrangements, and checked the results against IGoR. In a later analysis, TCR-TCR, TCR-HLA and TCR-CMV co-occurrence was scored with hypergeometric tests, and a repertoire-size bias correction was applied to TCR pairs. In a later analysis, false discovery rates were estimated by permuting HLA or CMV assignments 20 times. A later analysis grouped co-occurring TCRs with DBSCAN, adding TCRdist sequence similarity when clustering within HLA-allele-positive subsets. Repertoires with fewer than 30,000 or more than 120,000 public chains, plus five repertoires with anomalous nucleotide sharing, were excluded from co-occurrence clustering. What TCRdb holds here is the immuneACCESS table cut down to in-frame rearrangements. Part of the clones is not present; checked against another copy, under half of the missing clones reflect an unresolved V gene, and the others are unexplained. The DNA was the basis for D and trimming; V, J and clone size are from that table. The sample table holds around 120,000 clones, of which approximately 66% were seen once. Approximately 11% of the sample is in the top ten clones.

Comment on this clone: The antigen it recognizes is unknown. One base away there is no much larger clone; base qualities are not given.

The full study reports these points: According to a later analysis, most CMV-associated TCR beta chains appeared to be HLA-restricted, and the HLA associations seemed to be driven largely by CMV exposure. In a later analysis, HLA-associated TCR beta chains showed more clonal expansion and lower generation probabilities than non-associated chains that were equally common. Several of the top co-occurrence clusters appeared to be linked to parvovirus B19, influenza, CMV and Epstein-Barr virus, according to a later analysis. Because counts were too low, about 18 rarely observed V segments, including chromosome 9 orphons, were excluded from the earlier analysis of several hundred of the donors. Specific HLA alleles were associated with more than 15,000 TCR beta sequences at a false discovery rate of 0.05 in a later analysis. This cohort had only TCR beta chains sequenced, and the lack of alpha or paired-chain data limited which features could be detected. A further reported finding was that TCR beta sequences accurately predicted the HLA-A and HLA-B alleles for most subjects in the first cohort. The classifier was reported to diagnose cytomegalovirus status with high specificity and sensitivity in both the original and validation cohorts. Broadly in line with IMGT annotations, most TCR beta V segments showed up in productive rearrangements about 87% or about 30% of the time in an earlier analysis of several hundred of the donors. Roughly uniform sequencing depth across donors was assumed in presence/absence analyses, although this assumption may not hold. For the cohort, immune exposure information was limited to CMV serostatus. Correlated functional status among segregating V segments might be attributable to linkage disequilibrium, but an unknown experimental factor could not be ruled out. A few of the identified cytomegalovirus-associated TCR beta chains were confirmed in vitro to be specific for cytomegalovirus antigens. The authors suggested that the approach could potentially be generalized to other disease states and immunological phenotypes. V-gene and J-gene trimming of TCR beta chains was associated with a missense DCLRE1C variant in a later genetic analysis, and the association was replicated in an independent cohort. According to a later analysis, TCR association rates differed among HLA loci, with DRB1 alleles showing the most associated TCRs and HLA-C alleles showing the fewest. When HLA alleles, especially DR and DQ, strongly co-occurred, TCR associations were difficult to assign to individual alleles. The 87-base-pair reads could not distinguish some IMGT-functional V segments, including TRBV6-2 and TRBV6-3, so those segments were excluded. Because HLA typing was unavailable for some donors at each locus, only the typed subset was used in association tests. A total of around 150 TCR beta chains were listed by the study as associated with cytomegalovirus. In a later genetic analysis, fewer N-insertions in productive TCRs were reported among donors in an Asian-associated ancestry cluster than the 666-donor mean. Across donors, most TCR sequences were observed very rarely, whereas some public TCRs were present in many individuals. A cluster of highly shared sequence variants was judged likely to be a technical artifact of the sequencing pipeline.

CDR1 LNHDA and CDR2 SQIVND are derived from the germline V gene (reference sequence). CDR3 length: 14 amino acids, cysteine to phenylalanine. The retained sequence is limited to the CDR3, 42 bases, with the frame set at the first base. After removal of 3 bases from V and 6 bases from J, the junction retains 5 bases not matched to a gene. In this chain, TRBV19 is recombined with TRBJ1-5; TRBD1 fits 7 bases in the junction. This sequence was found in a man aged 35 to 55 in good health and CMV-seropositive. Sequencing was done on a sample of PBMCs. The DNA sequence follows: TGTGCCAGTAGTATGACAGGGCGCTCTCAGCCCCAGCATTTT. This is translated as CASSMTGRSQPQHF. Full variable domain (CDR3 extended with the reference TRBV19 and TRBJ1-5 proteins): DGGITQSPKYLFRKEGQNVTLSCEQNLNHDAMYWYRQDPGQGLRLIYYSQIVNDFQKGDIAEGYSVSREKKESFPLTVTSAQKNPTAFYLCASSMTGRSQPQHFGDGTRLSIL.